This is a list of T cell receptor beta chains from one sample in a study of blood T cells in healthy people across ages. Via MiXCR, TCRdb re-called the 5' RACE reads, giving one row per CDR3 protein. The sample holds hundreds of thousands of distinct CDR3 sequences, under 65% seen once. Material: blood. These receptor sequences come from a man in his sixties in good health. Both conserved end residues are part of each CDR3. D genes are given only for firm matches. Clone size appears in some rows only: once, few, many, or a class for an expanded clone.

CDR3 | DNA | D | J | size | V
CASSEKRGGVGETQYF | TGTGCCAGCAGCGAAAAGCGGGGGGGCGTTGGAGAGACCCAGTACTTC | TRBD2 | TRBJ2-5 | - | TRBV7-2
CASSLHVSAVGGPSRYEQFF | TGCGCCAGCAGCTTGCATGTCTCAGCGGTCGGGGGGCCGTCCCGGTATGAGCAGTTCTTC | - | TRBJ2-1 | few | TRBV5-1
CASSLLAEIQETQYF | TGCGCCAGCAGCTTGCTGGCAGAGATCCAAGAGACCCAGTACTTC | - | TRBJ2-5 | few | TRBV5-1
CSARVPLGSRQETQYF | TGCAGTGCTAGAGTCCCCCTGGGGTCCCGGCAAGAGACCCAGTACTTC | - | TRBJ2-5 | - | TRBV20-1
CAISDGTNNEQFF | TGTGCCATCAGTGACGGGACTAACAATGAGCAGTTCTTC | TRBD2 | TRBJ2-1 | - | TRBV10-3
CASTEGLISYEQYF | TGTGCCAGCACGGAGGGACTCATCTCCTACGAGCAGTACTTC | - | TRBJ2-7 | - | TRBV12-3/TRBV12-4
CASSLRRGGQGETQYF | TGTGCCAGTAGCCTACGAAGAGGGGGACAGGGGGAGACCCAGTACTTC | TRBD1 | TRBJ2-5 | - | TRBV19
CASSSSGGDNSPLHF | TGTGCCAGCAGTTCCTCGGGGGGGGATAATTCACCCCTCCACTTT | - | TRBJ1-6 | - | TRBV6-6
CASSGRDRGAQETQYF | TGTGCCAGCAGCGGCCGGGACAGGGGCGCTCAAGAGACCCAGTACTTC | - | TRBJ2-5 | - | TRBV21-1
CASTTRPSYEQYF | TGTGCCAGCACGACTAGACCCTCCTACGAGCAGTACTTC | - | TRBJ2-7 | - | TRBV6-6
CASRTPNTEAFF | TGTGCCAGCAGGACACCCAACACTGAAGCTTTCTTT | - | TRBJ1-1 | - | TRBV6-6
CASSLASGNEQYF | TGTGCCAGCAGCTTAGCATCGGGGAATGAGCAGTACTTC | - | TRBJ2-5 | few | TRBV7-2
CASSFTNEQFF | TGTGCCAGCAGTTTTACAAATGAGCAGTTCTTC | - | TRBJ2-1 | - | TRBV12-3/TRBV12-4
CASSLLRWADYNEQFF | TGTGCCAGCAGCTTATTACGGTGGGCAGATTACAATGAGCAGTTCTTC | - | TRBJ2-1 | few | TRBV7-2
CASSLVSGGDQETQYF | TGTGCCAGCAGCTTAGTCAGCGGGGGTGACCAAGAGACCCAGTACTTC | TRBD2 | TRBJ2-5 | - | TRBV7-2
CASSLLPGVDGEQFF | TGTGCCAGCAGCTTGCTTCCAGGGGTAGACGGGGAGCAGTTCTTC | - | TRBJ2-1 | - | TRBV5-5
CASSGPRRDHEQYF | TGTGCCAGCAGCGGTCCCCGAAGGGACCACGAGCAGTACTTC | - | TRBJ2-7 | few | TRBV7-9
CASSLTISTDTQYF | TGTGCCAGCAGTCTAACCATCAGCACAGATACGCAGTATTTT | - | TRBJ2-3 | - | TRBV12-3/TRBV12-4